The 21 T cell receptor beta chains given below trace back to one sample, sequenced in a study of T cell responses to AZD1222 COVID-19 vaccine. Sequenced by immunoSEQ multiplex PCR; TCRdb stores in-frame clones only, minus some. The table records over 95,000 clones, around 89% of them present only once. Sequenced here: peripheral blood, sampled on day 0 of AZD1222 vaccination. The receptors were gathered from an adult in good health.

The chain has TRBV28 and TRBJ2-7; TRBD2 matches 10 bases. CDR1 is MDHEN and CDR2 is SYDVKM in the germline V gene. The length of the CDR3 is 17 residues. The ends lost 7 bases at V and 6 bases at J; junction bases unmatched: 18. The CDR3 DNA follows: TGTGCCAGCACCCCAGGGGGGCTAGCGGGAGCTTTCGGCGAGCAGTACTTC. Translation gives CASTPGGLAGAFGEQYF.

The chain combines TRBV30 with TRBJ1-2; 9 bases fit TRBD1. With 6 bases clipped from V and 8 bases from J, the junction kept 10 bases outside the gene matches. The CDR3 contains 13 residues. CDR1 GTSNPN and CDR2 SVGIG come from the germline V gene (reference sequence). CDR3 in amino acids: CACPGTGIRGYTF. The CDR3 region has the DNA TGTGCCTGCCCCGGGACAGGGATTCGGGGCTACACCTTC.

V usage is TRBV6-2 or TRBV6-3 and J usage is TRBJ2-2, with 7 bases matching TRBD2. Per the germline V gene, CDR1 is MNHEY and CDR2 is SVGEGT. CDR3 length equals 16 residues. The V gene end was trimmed by 2 bases and the J gene end by 1 base; junction bases not matched to a gene: 4. CDR3 region: CASSYGGEGNTGELFF. The CDR3 coding sequence is TGTGCCAGCAGTTACGGGGGGGAGGGGAACACCGGGGAGCTGTTTTTT.

The chain combines TRBV5-4 with TRBJ2-7, with 7 nucleotides matching TRBD1. The CDR3 contains 13 residues. Germline assignment: CDR1 SGHNT and CDR2 YYREEE (reference sequence). Trimming cost V 4 bases and J 3 bases; bases outside gene matches: 4. Here the CDR3 reads CASSPRDSYEQYF. The CDR3 DNA sequence: TGTGCCAGCAGCCCAAGGGACAGCTACGAGCAGTACTTC.

This chain links TRBV5-1 with TRBJ1-1; 8 nucleotides agree with TRBD1. There are 12 residues in the CDR3. V was clipped by 5 bases and J by 12 bases; unmatched bases: 9. Germline lookup yields CDR1 SGHRS and CDR2 YFSETQ. The CDR3 DNA follows: TGCGCCAGCAGTCCTACAGGGGGTCAGTCTTTCTTT. Encoded protein: CASSPTGGQSFF.

This chain links TRBV5-1 with TRBJ1-5, with TRBD1 identical over 7 bases. Germline V gene lookup returns CDR1 SGHRS and CDR2 YFSETQ. This CDR3 is built from 15 residues. J gave up 1 base and V 5 bases, and 6 bases lay outside the gene matches. CDR3 bases: TGCGCCAGCAGTCCTACAGGGGTGAGCAATCAGCCCCAGCATTTT. It specifies CASSPTGVSNQPQHF.

This chain links TRBV5-6 with TRBJ2-5; D unclear. This CDR3 spans 13 amino acids. With 5 bases removed from V and 2 bases from J, the gap between germline ends came to 10 bases. Germline CDR1 reads SGHDT; CDR2 reads YYEEEE. The CDR3 sequence is CASRKDNQETQYF. CDR3 in DNA: TGTGCCAGCAGGAAGGATAATCAAGAGACCCAGTACTTC.

V gene TRBV24-1 combines with J gene TRBJ2-2; D may be TRBD1 (5 bases). This CDR3 region has 15 residues. Germline V gene sequence: CDR1 KGHDR, CDR2 SFDVKD. Deletions cut 6 bases from V and 0 bases from J, with 10 bases between. The CDR3 reads CATSLGHANTGELFF. The CDR3 DNA reads TGTGCCACCAGTCTCGGACACGCGAACACCGGGGAGCTGTTTTTT.

The J gene is TRBJ1-2, the V gene TRBV28; the D gene is possibly TRBD1 (5 bases). Trimming pared 5 bases from V and 6 bases from J, leaving 16 bases between. The CDR3 loop spans 14 amino acids. Germline V gene data show CDR1 as MDHEN and CDR2 as SYDVKM. CDR3 residues: CASSTGTGRHGYTF. CDR3 DNA: TGTGCCAGCAGTACCGGGACCGGACGACATGGCTACACCTTC.

This sequence joins TRBV12-5 and TRBJ2-2; 12 bases map to TRBD2. Germline CDR1 reads LGHNT; CDR2 reads FRNRAP. This CDR3 has 19 residues. The V segment lost 0 bases and the J segment 4 bases; nucleotides outside the gene matches: 9. The CDR3 region is CASGLVPSGRAFFTGELFF. CDR3 DNA: TGTGCTAGTGGTTTGGTACCTAGCGGGAGGGCCTTTTTCACCGGGGAGCTGTTTTTT. Supplemented by reference TRBV12-5 and TRBJ2-2, the full variable domain reads DARVTQTPRHKVTEMGQEVTMRCQPILGHNTVFWYRQTMMQGLELLAYFRNRAPLDDSGMPKDRFSAEMPDATLATLKIQPSEPRDSAVYFCASGLVPSGRAFFTGELFFGEGSRLTVL.

J is TRBJ1-2 and V is TRBV2; D remains unclear. V was trimmed by 4 bases and J by 6 bases, leaving 21 bases between them. The CDR3 is 16 residues long. The germline V gene encodes CDR1 SNHLY and CDR2 FYNNEI. The CDR3 region is CASSAIYGRRFDGYTF. The CDR3 nucleotides are TGTGCCAGCAGTGCCATCTATGGCAGGAGGTTCGATGGCTACACCTTC.

The chain couples TRBV28 to TRBJ2-4; D is unresolved. There are 16 residues in the CDR3. Trimming pared 4 bases from V and 2 bases from J, leaving 15 bases between. Germline lookup yields CDR1 MDHEN and CDR2 SYDVKM. The chain's CDR3 is CASSSPPGSSKNIQYF. CDR3 DNA: TGTGCCAGCAGTTCCCCCCCGGGTAGCTCCAAAAACATTCAGTACTTC.

The genes are TRBV4-2 and TRBJ2-3, with no clear D. Germline CDR1 is LGHNA and CDR2 is YNFKEQ. This CDR3 is built from 11 residues. V lost 7 bases to trimming and J lost 0 bases, with 2 bases between them. CDR3 region: CASMSTDTQYF. CDR3 in DNA: TGTGCCAGCATGAGCACAGATACGCAGTATTTT.

In its sample, this clone is medium-sized. The chain uses TRBV4-3 and TRBJ1-1; tentatively, D is TRBD1 (5 bases). Germline assignment: CDR1 LGHNA and CDR2 YSLEER. V was clipped by 1 base and J by 8 bases, with 14 bases between them. The CDR3 extends over 14 amino acids. CDR3 nucleotide sequence: TGCGCCAGCAGCCAAGGGGGGGAGGCAGGGGAAGCTTTCTTT. Its translation: CASSQGGEAGEAFF.

The rearrangement links TRBV28 to TRBJ1-5; D call uncertain. In germline, CDR1 is MDHEN, CDR2 SYDVKM. This CDR3 spans 14 amino acids. The germline V and J ends were trimmed by 11 bases and 0 bases, with 14 bases remaining between them. In nucleotides, the CDR3 is TGTGCCGGCACGAGAAGAAATAGCAATCAGCCCCAGCATTTT. Its translation is CAGTRRNSNQPQHF. Full variable domain (remainder filled in from reference TRBV28 and TRBJ1-5): DVKVTQSSRYLVKRTGEKVFLECVQDMDHENMFWYRQDPGLGLRLIYFSYDVKMKEKGDIPEGYSVSREKKERFSLILESASTNQTSMYLCAGTRRNSNQPQHFGDGTRLSIL.

The rearrangement uses TRBV9 and TRBJ2-1, with 13 bases fitting TRBD2. Germline trimming cut 4 bases from V and 5 bases from J; bases unmatched to any gene: 6. Germline values: CDR1 SGDLS, CDR2 YYNGEE. The CDR3 consists of 16 residues. The CDR3 nucleotides read TGTGCCAGCAGCTCCCCCGGACTAGCGGGAGACAATGAGCAGTTCTTC. Amino acids: CASSSPGLAGDNEQFF. Supplemented by reference TRBV9 and TRBJ2-1, the full variable domain reads DSGVTQTPKHLITATGQRVTLRCSPRSGDLSVYWYQQSLDQGLQFLIQYYNGEERAKGNILERFSAQQFPDLHSELNLSSLELGDSALYFCASSSPGLAGDNEQFFGPGTRLTVL.

The chain has TRBV4-2 and TRBJ1-2; D is undetermined. There are 15 residues in the CDR3. Between the trimmed V and J ends, which lost 1 base and 6 bases, there was a span of 15 bases. The V gene's germline CDR1 is LGHNA and CDR2 YNFKEQ. The CDR3 DNA reads TGTGCCAGCAGCCAAGCTAAGATTCCGATAGATGGCTACACCTTC. This gives the protein CASSQAKIPIDGYTF.

The V and J genes are TRBV2 and TRBJ2-2; D is possibly TRBD2 (6 bases). CDR1 and CDR2 from the germline V gene are SNHLY and FYNNEI. The V end was cut by 5 bases, the J end by 4 bases, with 11 bases between. This CDR3 spans 14 amino acids. CDR3 protein: CASSFRESTGELFF. In DNA form, the CDR3 reads TGTGCCAGCAGTTTCCGGGAGTCCACCGGGGAGCTGTTTTTT.

The genes are TRBV12-1 and TRBJ2-7; the D call in the table, TRBD2, was not verified against the DNA. TRBV12-1 is given as a pseudogene. This CDR3 is 10 amino acids long. DNA for the CDR3: TGTGGAGGAATTTTCTACGAGCAGTACTTC. The encoded protein is CGGIFYEQYF.

The rearrangement joins TRBV2 to TRBJ1-2; maybe TRBD1 (6 bases). Germline V lookup: CDR1 SNHLY, CDR2 FYNNEI. This CDR3 has 12 residues. The V gene lost 10 bases and the J gene lost 6 bases, with 15 bases spanning the gap. CDR3 region: CAITTGSNGYTF. In DNA, the CDR3 is TGTGCCATCACGACAGGCTCGAATGGCTACACCTTC. Full variable domain (outside the CDR3, taken from reference TRBV2 and TRBJ1-2): EPEVTQTPSHQVTQMGQEVILRCVPISNHLYFYWYRQILGQKVEFLVSFYNNEISEKSEIFDDQFSVERPDGSNFTLKIRSTKLEDSAMYFCAITTGSNGYTFGSGTRLTVV.

The chain combines TRBV30 with TRBJ2-3; 10 nucleotides agree with TRBD2. Germline V gene data show CDR1 as GTSNPN and CDR2 as SVGIG (reference sequence). The CDR3 totals 16 residues. V gave up 3 bases and J gave up 4 bases; unmatched junction bases: 10. The CDR3 loop reads CAWSGRAGGPPDTQYF. CDR3 coding DNA: TGTGCCTGGAGCGGGAGAGCGGGAGGGCCGCCAGATACGCAGTATTTT.